This T cell receptor beta chain was recovered during a study of T cell responses to AZD1222 COVID-19 vaccine. Study-wide background: Samples with a second dose at about 4 or about 12 weeks were pooled together.

Germline CDR1 SGHTA, CDR2 FQGNSA. CDR3 length: 15 residues. V dropped 5 bases and J dropped 2; count of bases not matched to a gene: 7. The table came from immunoSEQ multiplex PCR; TCRdb's copy has only in-frame clones and leaves some out. The table records approximately 160,000 clones, 85% to 95% of them present only once. The sample here was peripheral blood, taken on day 0 of AZD1222 vaccination. The chain recombines TRBV7-2 with TRBJ2-7, with 9 nucleotides matching TRBD2. This clonotype was obtained from an adult in good health. This CDR3 reads CASSPGLAQAYEQYF. DNA of the CDR3: TGTGCCAGCAGCCCCGGACTAGCGCAGGCCTACGAGCAGTACTTC.